This TCR beta chain emerged from a study of lung T cells in sarcoidosis with Löfgren's syndrome. Study overall: Löfgren's syndrome patients were the main repertoire analysis focus. General study points: These T cells possibly recognize a putative, unidentified sarcoidosis-associated antigen.

TCRdb reprocessed the reads via MiXCR and lists one record per CDR3 protein. The sample has over 2,000 distinct CDR3 sequences; roughly a fifth are singletons. Within the sample, this clonotype is medium-sized. Its matching antigen is unknown. The CDR3 extends over 13 amino acids. Trimming stripped 5 bases from V and 5 bases from J, with 13 bases between. Germline lookup yields CDR1 DFQATT and CDR2 SNEGSKA (reference sequence). The TCR comes from a human donor with sarcoidosis (Löfgren's syndrome or another form), or a control subject (not recorded which). Sequenced sample: CD4+ T cells from bronchoalveolar lavage. The chain joins TRBV20-1 to TRBJ1-5; D is perhaps TRBD1 (5 bases). The CDR3 DNA follows: TGCAGTGCTTACCGGGACTCTGATCAGCCCCAGCATTTT. Protein: CSAYRDSDQPQHF.